Presented here are 10 T cell receptor beta chains from one specimen sequenced in a study of regulatory T cells in long-lasting Graves disease. The time point is: persistent/refractory GD, antithyroid drugs over 5 years with positive TRAb. PBMCs were the source of the RNA used for TCR sequencing. Researchers made TCR beta libraries by using iRepertoire HTBI primers and running Arm-PCR on CDR3 regions. TCRdb re-called the multiplex PCR reads with MiXCR, one entry per CDR3 protein. The data contain 400,000 to 500,000 distinct CDR3 sequences, under 25% of them singletons. The starting material was peripheral blood mononuclear cells (PBMCs), obtained when the disease was refractory, from a patient treated with antithyroid drugs. The receptor source for this set is a female donor with Graves disease.

The V and J genes are TRBV3-1 and TRBJ2-1, with 7 bases lining up with TRBD2. Germline V gives CDR1 LGHDT, CDR2 YNNKEL (reference sequence). Trimming removed 4 bases from V and 4 bases from J; junction bases left unmatched: 7. The length of the CDR3 is 15 residues. The CDR3 spells CASSRSAGVYNEQFF. In DNA form, the CDR3 reads TGTGCCAGCAGCCGGTCGGCGGGAGTATACAATGAGCAGTTCTTC.

This clonotype was recorded many times. This CDR3 reads CASSLKSSVYEQYF. CDR3 bases: TGTGCCAGCAGTTTAAAGTCTAGCGTCTACGAGCAGTACTTC. This chain links TRBV27 with TRBJ2-7; D is possibly TRBD2 (6 bases). The germline V gene encodes CDR1 MNHEY and CDR2 SMNVEV (reference sequence). The CDR3 sequence is 14 residues long. V lost 2 bases and J 3 bases, leaving 11 bases between the germline ends.

CDR3 in amino acids: CASSSQDRSPPEKLFF. The CDR3 nucleotides read TGTGCCAGCAGTTCCCAGGACAGGTCCCCTCCTGAAAAACTGTTTTTT. V usage is TRBV6-5 and J usage is TRBJ1-4, with TRBD1 matching 7 bases. The length of the CDR3 is 16 residues. CDR1 MNHEY and CDR2 SVGAGI come from the germline V gene. Trimming took 4 bases from V and 7 from J; bases not matched to a gene: 12.

This sequence joins TRBV7-9 and TRBJ2-7, with 9 nucleotides matching TRBD1. Trimming took 8 bases from V and 7 from J; bases not matched to a gene: 9. Germline values: CDR1 SEHNR, CDR2 FQNEAQ (reference sequence). The CDR3 runs 13 residues. CDR3 sequence (DNA): TGTGCCAGCGGGTTACAGGGGGCTTGGGAGCAGTACTTC. Translation: CASGLQGAWEQYF.

This clonotype was seen ten or more times. The chain has TRBV2 and TRBJ1-5; tentative D call: TRBD1 (6 bases). Trimming left V 4 bases short and J 6 bases short, with 13 bases between. This CDR3 is built from 14 residues. The germline CDR1 and CDR2 sequences are SNHLY and FYNNEI. In DNA, the CDR3 is TGTGCCAGCAGTGTTGACAGGTATGGTCAGCCCCAGCATTTT. Translation: CASSVDRYGQPQHF.

This clonotype was counted only a few times. V and J are TRBV19 and TRBJ2-1; D remains ambiguous. The CDR3 has 13 residues. V shed 5 bases and J shed 9 bases, with 14 bases lying between them. Germline V lookup: CDR1 LNHDA, CDR2 SQIVND (reference sequence). CDR3 protein: CASSPVLVGEQFF. In nucleotides, the CDR3 is TGTGCCAGTAGTCCTGTGTTGGTAGGTGAGCAGTTCTTC.

This clonotype appeared many times. This chain links TRBV20-1 with TRBJ2-5; 7 bases are a match to TRBD2. V gave up 6 bases and J gave up 5 bases; unmatched junction bases: 9. CDR3 length: 13 amino acids. Per the germline V gene, CDR1 is DFQATT and CDR2 is SNEGSKA (reference sequence). In nucleotides, the CDR3 is TGCAGTGCAAACCCTAGCGGTGAGGAGACCCAGTACTTC. Translated, it gives CSANPSGEETQYF.

This clonotype was detected many times. As DNA, the CDR3 is TGCAGTGCTGGCGTGGGGGCTTTCTTT. It codes for CSAGVGAFF. This rearrangement joins TRBV20-1 to TRBJ1-1, with D unclear. Germline-derived CDR1 and CDR2 are DFQATT and SNEGSKA (reference sequence). Trimming cost V 5 bases and J 11 bases, with 9 bases left between them. This CDR3 contains 9 residues.

In its sample, this clonotype was seen many times. J is TRBJ2-7 and V is TRBV11-2; D uncertain. The V end was cut by 5 bases, the J end by 0 bases, with 14 bases between. This CDR3 is built from 15 residues. Per the germline V gene, CDR1 is SGHAT and CDR2 is FQNNGV. The CDR3 nucleotides are TGTGCCAGCAGCGCCCGTCCAGGATTCTCCTACGAGCAGTACTTC. Its protein is CASSARPGFSYEQYF.

This clonotype was seen repeatedly, ten times or more. This sequence joins TRBV28 and TRBJ1-5; the D gene is possibly TRBD1 (6 bases). This CDR3 has 14 residues. Germline assignment: CDR1 MDHEN and CDR2 SYDVKM. V lost 2 bases and J lost 6, with 11 bases in between. CDR3 loop: CASSLQGMRQPQHF. The CDR3 DNA is TGTGCCAGCAGTTTACAGGGGATGCGTCAGCCCCAGCATTTT.